The clone carrying this TCR beta chain was seen only a few times. These data are taken from a study of human T cells and chemical hapten exposure. Time point reported: pre-sensitization, week 0. Treatment defined: therapeutic diphenylcyclopropenone sensitization with weekly scalp DPC. Per the germline V gene, CDR1 is SNHLY and CDR2 is FYNNEI. V lost 11 bases, J lost 10 bases, and 15 bases stayed unmatched. The CDR3 has 14 residues. Each CDR3 protein is one row after TCRdb ran MiXCR on the RACE reads. The sample holds 300,000 to 450,000 distinct CDR3 sequences; approximately 5.1% are singletons and the top ten take approximately 2.8%.

V is TRBV2 and J is TRBJ2-1; TRBD2 aligns across 9 bases. The sequenced sample was whole blood, obtained in connection with sensitization to the hapten diphenylcyclopropenone (DPC). The sequence was obtained from a woman between 50 and 59 years old with alopecia areata. Some clones in this sample may be carry-over from other donors' samples. The CDR3 DNA follows: TGTGCCTTTTTAGCGGGAGTCACCGGGTCCGAGCAGTTCTTC. Amino acids: CAFLAGVTGSEQFF.